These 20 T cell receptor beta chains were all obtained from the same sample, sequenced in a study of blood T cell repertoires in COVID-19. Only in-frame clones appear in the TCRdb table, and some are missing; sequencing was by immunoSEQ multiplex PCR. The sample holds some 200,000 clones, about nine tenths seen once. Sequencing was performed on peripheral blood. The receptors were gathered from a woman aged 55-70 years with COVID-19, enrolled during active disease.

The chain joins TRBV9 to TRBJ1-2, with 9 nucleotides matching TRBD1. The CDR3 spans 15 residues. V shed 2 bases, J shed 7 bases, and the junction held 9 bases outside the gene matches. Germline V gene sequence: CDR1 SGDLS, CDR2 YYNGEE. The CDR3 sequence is CASSVYDRGTGGYTF. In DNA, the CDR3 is TGTGCCAGCAGCGTCTATGACAGGGGGACGGGTGGCTACACCTTC.

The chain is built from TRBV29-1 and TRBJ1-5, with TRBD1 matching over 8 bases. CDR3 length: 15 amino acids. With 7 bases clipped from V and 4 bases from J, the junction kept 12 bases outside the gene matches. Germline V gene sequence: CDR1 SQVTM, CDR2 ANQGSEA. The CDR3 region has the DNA TGCAGCGCCAGAGGCGGGACAGGAGAAAATCAGCCCCAGCATTTT. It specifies CSARGGTGENQPQHF.

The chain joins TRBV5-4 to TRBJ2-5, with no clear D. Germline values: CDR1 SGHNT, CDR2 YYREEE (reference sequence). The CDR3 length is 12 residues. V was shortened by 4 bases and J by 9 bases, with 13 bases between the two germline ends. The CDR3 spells CASSSDPEPQYF. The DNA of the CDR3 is TGTGCCAGCAGCAGTGACCCGGAGCCCCAGTACTTC.

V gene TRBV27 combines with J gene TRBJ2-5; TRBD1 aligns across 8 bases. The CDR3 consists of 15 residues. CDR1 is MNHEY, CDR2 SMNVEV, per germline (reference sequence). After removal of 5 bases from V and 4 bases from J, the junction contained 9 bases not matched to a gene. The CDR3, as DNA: TGTGCCAGCAGTCTTTCCAGGGGGCTCGGAGAGACCCAGTACTTC. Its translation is CASSLSRGLGETQYF.

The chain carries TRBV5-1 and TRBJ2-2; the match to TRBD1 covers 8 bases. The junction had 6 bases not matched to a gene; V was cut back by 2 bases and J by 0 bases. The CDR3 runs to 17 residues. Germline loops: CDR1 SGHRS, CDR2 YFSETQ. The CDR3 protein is CASSFERTGPNTGELFF. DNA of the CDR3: TGCGCCAGCAGCTTTGAGCGGACAGGGCCGAACACCGGGGAGCTGTTTTTT.

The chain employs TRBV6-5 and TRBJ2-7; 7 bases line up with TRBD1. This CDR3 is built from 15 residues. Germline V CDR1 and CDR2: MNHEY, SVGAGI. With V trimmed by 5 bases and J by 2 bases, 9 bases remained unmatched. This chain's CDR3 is CASSQMGQIPYEQYF. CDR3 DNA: TGTGCCAGCAGTCAAATGGGACAGATACCCTACGAGCAGTACTTC.

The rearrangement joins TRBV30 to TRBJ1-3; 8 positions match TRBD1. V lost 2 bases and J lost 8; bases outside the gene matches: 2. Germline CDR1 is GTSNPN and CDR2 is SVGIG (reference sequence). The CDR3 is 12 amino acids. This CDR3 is CAWSTGGDTIYF. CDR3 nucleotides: TGTGCCTGGAGTACAGGGGGGGACACCATATATTTT.

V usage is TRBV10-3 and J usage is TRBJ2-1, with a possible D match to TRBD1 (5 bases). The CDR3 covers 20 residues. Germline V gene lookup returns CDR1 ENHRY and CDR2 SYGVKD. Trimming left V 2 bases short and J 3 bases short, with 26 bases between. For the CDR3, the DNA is TGTGCCATCAGTGAGACCTTTTCGCAGGGAACACATCTCGACTACAATGAGCAGTTCTTC. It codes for CAISETFSQGTHLDYNEQFF.

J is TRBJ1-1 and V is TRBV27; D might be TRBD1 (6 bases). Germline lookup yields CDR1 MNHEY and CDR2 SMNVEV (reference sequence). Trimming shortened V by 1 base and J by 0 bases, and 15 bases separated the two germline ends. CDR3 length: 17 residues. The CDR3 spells CASSLLNRDTMNTEAFF. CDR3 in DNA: TGTGCCAGCAGTTTATTAAACCGGGACACCATGAACACTGAAGCTTTCTTT.

CDR3 loop: CASSFTSYYEQYF. DNA for the CDR3: TGTGCCAGCAGCTTCACTAGCTACTACGAGCAGTACTTC. The chain carries TRBV7-2 and TRBJ2-7; D is perhaps TRBD2 (6 bases). The V gene's germline CDR1 is SGHTA and CDR2 FQGNSA. This CDR3 comprises 13 residues. V dropped 3 bases and J dropped 3 bases, with 9 bases sitting between them.

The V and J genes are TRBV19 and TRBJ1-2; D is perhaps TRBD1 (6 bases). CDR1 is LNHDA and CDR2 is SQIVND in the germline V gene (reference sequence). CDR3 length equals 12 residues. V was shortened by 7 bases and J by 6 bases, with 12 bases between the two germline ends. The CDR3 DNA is TGTGCCAGTAACGGACAGTACCATGGCTACACCTTC. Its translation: CASNGQYHGYTF.

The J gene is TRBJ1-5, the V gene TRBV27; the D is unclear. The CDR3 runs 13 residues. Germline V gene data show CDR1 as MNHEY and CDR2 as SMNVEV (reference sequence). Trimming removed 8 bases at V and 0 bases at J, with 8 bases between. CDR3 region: CASGRISNQPQHF. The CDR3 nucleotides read TGTGCCAGCGGCAGGATTAGCAATCAGCCCCAGCATTTT.

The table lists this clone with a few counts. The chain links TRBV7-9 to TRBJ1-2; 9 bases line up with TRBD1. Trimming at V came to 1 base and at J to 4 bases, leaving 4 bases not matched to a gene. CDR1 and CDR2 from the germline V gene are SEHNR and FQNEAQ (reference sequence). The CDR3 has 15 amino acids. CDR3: CASSLGGTGTYGYTF. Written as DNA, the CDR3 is TGTGCCAGCAGCTTAGGGGGGACAGGGACCTATGGCTACACCTTC.

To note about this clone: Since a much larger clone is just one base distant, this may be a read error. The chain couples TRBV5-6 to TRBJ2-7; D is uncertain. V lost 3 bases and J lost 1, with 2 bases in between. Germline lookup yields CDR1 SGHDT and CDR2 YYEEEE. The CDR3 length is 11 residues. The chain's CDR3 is CASSSSYEQYF. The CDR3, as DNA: TGTGCCAGCAGCTCGTCCTACGAGCAGTACTTC.

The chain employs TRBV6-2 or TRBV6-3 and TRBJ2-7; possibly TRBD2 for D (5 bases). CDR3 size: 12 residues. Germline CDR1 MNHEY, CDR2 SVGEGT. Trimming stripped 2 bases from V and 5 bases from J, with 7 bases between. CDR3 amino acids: CASSYILDEQYF. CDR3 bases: TGTGCCAGCAGTTACATACTAGACGAGCAGTACTTC.

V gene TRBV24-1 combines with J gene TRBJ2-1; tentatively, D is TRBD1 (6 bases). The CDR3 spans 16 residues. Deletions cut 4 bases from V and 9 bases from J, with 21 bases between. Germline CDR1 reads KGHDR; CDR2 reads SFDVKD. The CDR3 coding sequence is TGTGCCACCAGTGACCCGGACAGAGTTCGTTCTCTTGAGCAGTTCTTC. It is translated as CATSDPDRVRSLEQFF.

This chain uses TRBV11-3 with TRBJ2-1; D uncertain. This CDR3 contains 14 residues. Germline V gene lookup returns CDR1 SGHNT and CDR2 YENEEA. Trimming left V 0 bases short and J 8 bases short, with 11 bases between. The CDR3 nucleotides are TGTGCCAGCAGCTTAGATCCTAGAGTGGATGAGCAGTTCTTC. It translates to CASSLDPRVDEQFF.

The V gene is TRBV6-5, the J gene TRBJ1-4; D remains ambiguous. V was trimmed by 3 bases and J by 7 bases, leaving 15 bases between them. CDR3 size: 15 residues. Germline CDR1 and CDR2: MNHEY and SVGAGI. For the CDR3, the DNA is TGTGCCAGCAGTTATTCCGGCGGGAGGGCTGAAAAACTGTTTTTT. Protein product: CASSYSGGRAEKLFF.

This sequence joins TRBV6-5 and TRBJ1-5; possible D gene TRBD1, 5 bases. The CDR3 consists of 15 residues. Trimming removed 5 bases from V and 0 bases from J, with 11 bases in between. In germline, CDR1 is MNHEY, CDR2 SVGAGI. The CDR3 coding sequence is TGTGCCAGCAGTCGCGGACACCTTAGCAATCAGCCCCAGCATTTT. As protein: CASSRGHLSNQPQHF.

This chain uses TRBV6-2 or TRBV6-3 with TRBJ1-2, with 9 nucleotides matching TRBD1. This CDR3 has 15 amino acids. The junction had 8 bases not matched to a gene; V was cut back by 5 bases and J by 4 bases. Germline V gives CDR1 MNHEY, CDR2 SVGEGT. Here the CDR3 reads CASSRPGTGIYGYTF. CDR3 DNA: TGTGCCAGCAGTCGTCCCGGGACAGGGATCTATGGCTACACCTTC.